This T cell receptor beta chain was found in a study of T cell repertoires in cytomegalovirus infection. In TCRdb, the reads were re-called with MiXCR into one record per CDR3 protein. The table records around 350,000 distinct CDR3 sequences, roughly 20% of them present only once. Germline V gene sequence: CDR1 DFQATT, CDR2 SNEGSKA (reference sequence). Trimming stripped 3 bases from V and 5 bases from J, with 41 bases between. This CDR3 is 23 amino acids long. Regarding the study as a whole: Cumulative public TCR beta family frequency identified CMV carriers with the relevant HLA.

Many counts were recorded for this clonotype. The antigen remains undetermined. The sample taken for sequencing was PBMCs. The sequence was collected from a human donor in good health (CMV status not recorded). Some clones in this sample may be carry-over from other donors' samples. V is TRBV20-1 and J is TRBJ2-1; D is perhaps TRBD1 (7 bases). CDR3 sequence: CSARPARRRDGDDRGRIDNEQFF. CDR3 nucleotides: TGCAGTGCTAGGCCCGCTCGTAGGAGGGACGGCGATGATAGGGGGCGAATCGACAATGAGCAGTTCTTC.